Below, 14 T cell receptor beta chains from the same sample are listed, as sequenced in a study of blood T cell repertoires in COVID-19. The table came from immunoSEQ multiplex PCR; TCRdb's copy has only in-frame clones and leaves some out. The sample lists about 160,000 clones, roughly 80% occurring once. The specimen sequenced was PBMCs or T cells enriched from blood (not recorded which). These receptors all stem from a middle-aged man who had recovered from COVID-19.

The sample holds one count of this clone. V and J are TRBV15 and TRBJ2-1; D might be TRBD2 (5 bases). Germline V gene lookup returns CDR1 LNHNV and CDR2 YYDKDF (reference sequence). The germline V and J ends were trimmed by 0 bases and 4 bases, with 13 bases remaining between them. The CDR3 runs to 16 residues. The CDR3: CATSRDGELVYNEQFF. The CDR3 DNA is TGTGCCACCAGCAGAGATGGCGAACTAGTTTACAATGAGCAGTTCTTC. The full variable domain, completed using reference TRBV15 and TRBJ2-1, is DAMVIQNPRYQVTQFGKPVTLSCSQTLNHNVMYWYQQKSSQAPKLLFHYYDKDFNNEADTPDNFQSRRPNTSFCFLDIRSPGLGDTAMYLCATSRDGELVYNEQFFGPGTRLTVL.

CDR3 sequence reads: CASSGTVLGYTF. The CDR3 DNA reads TGTGCCAGCAGTGGGACTGTGCTGGGGTACACCTTC. The V gene is TRBV12-3 or TRBV12-4, the J gene TRBJ1-2, with D perhaps TRBD1 (5 bases). CDR3 size: 12 residues. V lost 5 bases and J 11 bases, leaving 15 bases between the germline ends.

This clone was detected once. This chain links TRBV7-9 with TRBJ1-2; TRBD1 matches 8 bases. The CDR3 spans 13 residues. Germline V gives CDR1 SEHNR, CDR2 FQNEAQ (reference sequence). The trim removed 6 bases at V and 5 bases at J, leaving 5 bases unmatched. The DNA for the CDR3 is TGTGCCAGCAGTCAGGGGGCGGGGTATGGCTACACCTTC. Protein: CASSQGAGYGYTF.

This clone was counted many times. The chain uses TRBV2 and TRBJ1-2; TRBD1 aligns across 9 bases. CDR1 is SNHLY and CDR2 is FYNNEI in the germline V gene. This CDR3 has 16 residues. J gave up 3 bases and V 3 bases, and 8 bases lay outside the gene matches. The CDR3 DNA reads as TGTGCCAGCAGTGATACCCTGACAGGGGGGGACTATGGCTACACCTTC. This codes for CASSDTLTGGDYGYTF.

CDR3 in amino acids: CASSQRTGYGYTF. As DNA, the CDR3 is TGTGCCAGCAGTCAAAGGACAGGGTATGGCTACACCTTC. The V call is TRBV12-3 or TRBV12-4, the J call TRBJ1-2; TRBD1 matches at 8 bases. V trimming: 5 bases; J trimming: 5 bases; junction bases outside the gene matches: 4. The CDR3 contains 13 residues.

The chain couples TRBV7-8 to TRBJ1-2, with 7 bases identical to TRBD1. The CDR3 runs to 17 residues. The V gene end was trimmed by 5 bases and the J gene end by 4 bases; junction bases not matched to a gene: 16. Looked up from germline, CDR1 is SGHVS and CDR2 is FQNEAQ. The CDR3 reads CASSPKGGQDTFYGYTF. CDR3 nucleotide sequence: TGTGCCAGCAGCCCAAAAGGTGGACAGGACACCTTCTATGGCTACACCTTC.

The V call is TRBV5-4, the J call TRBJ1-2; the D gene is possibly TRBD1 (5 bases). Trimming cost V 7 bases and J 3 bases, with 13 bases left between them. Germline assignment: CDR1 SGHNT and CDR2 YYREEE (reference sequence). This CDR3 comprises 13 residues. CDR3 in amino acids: CASATGGDYGYTF. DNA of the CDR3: TGTGCCAGCGCCACAGGCGGCGACTATGGCTACACCTTC.

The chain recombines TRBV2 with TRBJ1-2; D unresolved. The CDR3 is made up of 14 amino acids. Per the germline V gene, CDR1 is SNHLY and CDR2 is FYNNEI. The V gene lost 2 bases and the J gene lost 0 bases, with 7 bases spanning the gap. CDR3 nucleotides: TGTGCCAGCAGTGAACAGAATACTAACTATGGCTACACCTTC. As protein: CASSEQNTNYGYTF.

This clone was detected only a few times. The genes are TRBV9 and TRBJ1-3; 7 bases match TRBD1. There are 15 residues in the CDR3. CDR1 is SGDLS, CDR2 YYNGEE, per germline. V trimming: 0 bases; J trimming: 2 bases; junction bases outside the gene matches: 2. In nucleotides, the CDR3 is TGTGCCAGCAGCGTAGACAGGGGTGCTGGAAACACCATATATTTT. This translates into CASSVDRGAGNTIYF.

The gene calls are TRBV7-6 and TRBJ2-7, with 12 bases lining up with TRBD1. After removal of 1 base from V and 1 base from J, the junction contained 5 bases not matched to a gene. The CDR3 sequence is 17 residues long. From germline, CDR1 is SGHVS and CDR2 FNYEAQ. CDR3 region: CASSLGRDRGLSYEQYF. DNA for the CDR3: TGTGCCAGCAGCTTAGGAAGGGACAGGGGGCTATCCTACGAGCAGTACTTC. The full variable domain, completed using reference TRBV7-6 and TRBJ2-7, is GAGVSQSPRYKVTKRGQDVALRCDPISGHVSLYWYRQALGQGPEFLTYFNYEAQQDKSGLPNDRFSAERPEGSISTLTIQRTEQRDSAMYRCASSLGRDRGLSYEQYFGPGTRLTVT.

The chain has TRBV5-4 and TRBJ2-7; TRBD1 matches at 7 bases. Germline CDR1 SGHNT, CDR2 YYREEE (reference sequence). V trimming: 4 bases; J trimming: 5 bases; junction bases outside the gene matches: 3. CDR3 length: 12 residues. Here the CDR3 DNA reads TGTGCCAGCAGCCCCACAGGGGACGAGCAGTACTTC. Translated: CASSPTGDEQYF.

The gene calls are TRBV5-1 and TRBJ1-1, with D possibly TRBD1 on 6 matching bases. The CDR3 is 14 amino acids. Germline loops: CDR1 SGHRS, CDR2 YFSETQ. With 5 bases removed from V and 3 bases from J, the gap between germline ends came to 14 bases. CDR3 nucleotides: TGCGCCAGCAGAACCGGGACAACCCACACTGAAGCTTTCTTT. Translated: CASRTGTTHTEAFF.

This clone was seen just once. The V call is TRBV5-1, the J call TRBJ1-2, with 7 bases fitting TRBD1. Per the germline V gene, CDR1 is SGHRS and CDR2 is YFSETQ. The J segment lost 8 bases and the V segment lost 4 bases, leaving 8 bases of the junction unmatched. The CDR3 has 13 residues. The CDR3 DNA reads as TGCGCCAGCAGCGCCAGACAGGGCCGGGGCTACACCTTC. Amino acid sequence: CASSARQGRGYTF.

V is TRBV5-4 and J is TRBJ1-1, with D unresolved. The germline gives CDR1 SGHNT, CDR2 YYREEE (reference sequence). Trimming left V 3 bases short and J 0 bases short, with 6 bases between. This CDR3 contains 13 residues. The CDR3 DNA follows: TGTGCCAGCAGCTATGTCTTGAACACTGAAGCTTTCTTT. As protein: CASSYVLNTEAFF.